The 29 T cell receptor beta chains below all came from one sample that was sequenced in a study of blood T cell repertoires in COVID-19. The repertoire was sequenced with immunoSEQ multiplex PCR; TCRdb's copy has only in-frame clones and lacks some. Of 35,000 to 50,000 clones listed, about four fifths are singletons. Sequencing used peripheral blood. The receptors were gathered from a man in his forties or fifties with active or convalescent COVID-19.

V usage is TRBV5-1 and J usage is TRBJ2-3; 10 bases are a match to TRBD2. This CDR3 is built from 17 residues. In germline, CDR1 is SGHRS, CDR2 YFSETQ. V was clipped by 4 bases and J by 5 bases; unmatched bases: 13. The CDR3 protein is CASSRFKSGGAGDTQYF. CDR3 nucleotide sequence: TGCGCCAGCAGCCGCTTTAAGAGCGGGGGGGCTGGAGATACGCAGTATTTT.

This sequence joins TRBV15 and TRBJ2-1; a possible D gene is TRBD2 (6 bases). The ends were cut back, 2 bases at V and 8 bases at J, with 13 bases in the middle. The germline V gene encodes CDR1 LNHNV and CDR2 YYDKDF (reference sequence). This CDR3 has 14 amino acids. CDR3 loop: CATSRWGGAYEQFF. The CDR3 bases are TGTGCCACCAGCAGATGGGGCGGGGCCTATGAGCAGTTCTTC.

The chain couples TRBV5-1 to TRBJ1-5; D might be TRBD1 (5 bases). The germline V gene has CDR1 SGHRS and CDR2 YFSETQ. V was trimmed by 0 bases and J by 3 bases, leaving 10 bases between them. There are 15 residues in the CDR3. CDR3 protein: CASSLAGGFNQPQHF. CDR3 coding DNA: TGCGCCAGCAGCTTGGCCGGGGGGTTCAATCAGCCCCAGCATTTT.

The CDR3 protein is CAISRQGRLDEQFF. CDR3 bases: TGTGCCATCAGCAGGCAGGGGCGACTCGATGAGCAGTTCTTC. This sequence joins TRBV10-3 and TRBJ2-1; tentatively, D is TRBD1 (6 bases). V lost 6 bases and J lost 8, with 17 bases in between. The CDR3 contains 14 residues. CDR1 ENHRY and CDR2 SYGVKD come from the germline V gene.

This rearrangement joins TRBV20-1 to TRBJ1-4; D is unclear. The V gene's germline CDR1 is DFQATT and CDR2 SNEGSKA (reference sequence). This CDR3 spans 13 amino acids. Trimming cost V 3 bases and J 6 bases, with 11 bases left between them. The CDR3 is CSASSTDYEKLFF. In DNA, the CDR3 is TGCAGTGCTAGTTCCACAGATTATGAAAAACTGTTTTTT.

The CDR3 nucleotides read TGTGCCAGCACCGCTTTTATGAGTGACACAGATACGCAGTATTTT. This encodes CASTAFMSDTDTQYF. The chain employs TRBV2 and TRBJ2-3; D is undetermined. The CDR3 length is 15 residues. Germline V CDR1 and CDR2: SNHLY, FYNNEI. The V end was cut by 7 bases, the J end by 2 bases, with 16 bases between.

The gene calls are TRBV12-3 or TRBV12-4 and TRBJ1-1; tentatively, D is TRBD1 (5 bases). V was pared by 3 bases and J by 1 base, with 6 bases between. The length of the CDR3 is 13 residues. DNA for the CDR3: TGTGCCAGCAGTTTGGGGGGGAACACTGAAGCTTTCTTT. This translates into CASSLGGNTEAFF.

J is TRBJ2-3 and V is TRBV2; 10 bases map to TRBD2. The V gene end was trimmed by 7 bases and the J gene end by 5 bases; junction bases not matched to a gene: 6. The germline V gene encodes CDR1 SNHLY and CDR2 FYNNEI. The CDR3 runs 14 residues. The CDR3 loop reads CASMERGGRDTQYF. CDR3 nucleotide sequence: TGTGCCAGCATGGAGCGGGGGGGCCGAGATACGCAGTATTTT.

The gene calls are TRBV2 and TRBJ1-1; D is uncertain. This CDR3 region has 14 residues. The germline CDR1 and CDR2 sequences are SNHLY and FYNNEI. Deletions cut 1 base from V and 5 bases from J, with 11 bases between. CDR3 sequence reads: CASSEETRGTEAFF. The CDR3, as DNA: TGTGCCAGCAGTGAAGAGACACGGGGAACTGAAGCTTTCTTT.

This chain joins TRBV14 and TRBJ1-3; no clear D gene. This CDR3 region has 13 residues. The germline V gene has CDR1 SGHDN and CDR2 FVKESK. V shed 7 bases and J shed 0 bases, with 7 bases lying between them. CDR3 protein: CASTRGSGNTIYF. CDR3 nucleotide sequence: TGTGCCAGCACCCGGGGCTCTGGAAACACCATATATTTT.

A few counts support this clone. The gene calls are TRBV10-3 and TRBJ2-7; TRBD1 is a possible D gene (6 bases). Between the trimmed V and J ends, which lost 6 bases and 9 bases, there was a span of 18 bases. This CDR3 spans 13 amino acids. The germline CDR1 and CDR2 sequences are ENHRY and SYGVKD. CDR3 region: CAISADSYLVQYF. The CDR3 DNA reads TGTGCCATCAGCGCGGACAGCTATCTCGTGCAGTACTTC.

In DNA, the CDR3 is TGTGCCAGCAGCTTAGTAGGGAACCGGGGGAGCTCCTACAATGAGCAGTTCTTC. This codes for CASSLVGNRGSSYNEQFF. The rearrangement joins TRBV7-2 to TRBJ2-1; perhaps TRBD2 as D (6 bases). Trimming took 1 base from V and 0 from J, leaving 16 bases between them. The germline CDR1 and CDR2 sequences are SGHTA and FQGNSA. The CDR3 is 18 residues long.

The V call is TRBV7-9, the J call TRBJ2-3; 14 nucleotides align to TRBD2. V was pared by 6 bases and J by 3 bases, with 8 bases of the junction left unmatched. The CDR3 runs 17 residues. CDR1 and CDR2 (germline): SEHNR, FQNEAQ (reference sequence). This CDR3 is CASSSRTSGGTTDTQYF. CDR3 DNA: TGTGCCAGCAGTTCCCGGACTAGCGGGGGGACTACAGATACGCAGTATTTT.

This chain uses TRBV13 with TRBJ2-7; 7 positions agree with TRBD1. With 4 bases clipped from V and 6 bases from J, the junction kept 15 bases outside the gene matches. Germline CDR1 and CDR2: PRHDT and FYEKMQ (reference sequence). This CDR3 is 16 amino acids long. Here the CDR3 DNA reads TGTGCCAGCAGCTGGACTGGACAGGAGGCAGGCAGCGAGCAGTACTTC. It is translated as CASSWTGQEAGSEQYF.

This chain uses TRBV5-1 with TRBJ2-7, with 11 nucleotides matching TRBD2. CDR3 size: 14 residues. The germline V gene has CDR1 SGHRS and CDR2 YFSETQ. J gave up 1 base and V 6 bases, and 3 bases lay outside the gene matches. CDR3 sequence reads: CASKVAGGSYEQYF. CDR3 nucleotides: TGCGCCAGCAAGGTAGCGGGGGGGTCCTACGAGCAGTACTTC.

This clone was seen only a few times. For the CDR3, the DNA is TGCGCCAGCAGCTCGGCCTCTGCGACAGGGGATGAAAAACTGTTTTTT. It is translated as CASSSASATGDEKLFF. J is TRBJ1-4 and V is TRBV4-1; 8 bases align to TRBD1. Unmatched junction bases numbered 11, after V lost 5 bases and J lost 6 bases. The CDR3 sequence is 16 residues long. Germline-derived CDR1 and CDR2 are MGHRA and YSYEKL.

V is TRBV10-3 and J is TRBJ2-3; 11 bases map to TRBD2. Germline-derived CDR1 and CDR2 are ENHRY and SYGVKD. The CDR3 runs 18 residues. V shed 0 bases, J shed 2 bases, and the junction held 7 bases outside the gene matches. CDR3 loop: CAISESPGLAAVTDTQYF. The CDR3 nucleotides are TGTGCCATCAGTGAGTCGCCGGGACTAGCGGCCGTCACAGATACGCAGTATTTT.

The genes are TRBV30 and TRBJ1-1, with D possibly being TRBD1 (5 bases). The CDR3 loop spans 14 amino acids. Germline V gives CDR1 GTSNPN, CDR2 SVGIG (reference sequence). The germline V and J ends were trimmed by 2 bases and 11 bases, with 21 bases remaining between them. Here the CDR3 reads CAWSPNRRPTGAFF. The CDR3 DNA follows: TGTGCCTGGAGTCCTAACAGGCGGCCTACTGGGGCTTTCTTT.

The V gene is TRBV30, the J gene TRBJ1-5, with D hard to call. The V and J ends lost 0 bases and 2 bases respectively, with 11 bases between them. The CDR3 runs 15 residues. CDR1 is GTSNPN and CDR2 is SVGIG in the germline V gene (reference sequence). CDR3 DNA sequence: TGTGCCTGGAGTGTACTAGGGTTAGGCAATCAGCCCCAGCATTTT. This codes for CAWSVLGLGNQPQHF.

The gene calls are TRBV5-6 and TRBJ1-1, with TRBD1 matching over 7 bases. In germline, CDR1 is SGHDT, CDR2 YYEEEE. The CDR3 consists of 14 residues. V was pared by 4 bases and J by 2 bases, with 5 bases of the junction left unmatched. The CDR3 loop reads CASSTRDSNTEAFF. The CDR3 DNA is TGTGCCAGCAGCACGAGGGACAGTAACACTGAAGCTTTCTTT.

The J gene is TRBJ1-6, the V gene TRBV11-2; 10 bases align to TRBD1. Germline lookup yields CDR1 SGHAT and CDR2 FQNNGV. The CDR3 has 16 residues. Trimming removed 6 bases from V and 2 bases from J; junction bases left unmatched: 4. The DNA for the CDR3 is TGTGCCAGCAGTCCGGACAGGGGGACCTATAATTCACCCCTCCACTTT. This sequence encodes CASSPDRGTYNSPLHF.

This clone was seen a handful of times. This chain joins TRBV6-2 or TRBV6-3 and TRBJ1-1; TRBD1 is a possible D gene (6 bases). Trimming shortened V by 2 bases and J by 4 bases, and 26 bases separated the two germline ends. Germline-derived CDR1 and CDR2 are MNHEY and SVGEGT. The CDR3 extends over 19 amino acids. The chain's CDR3 is CASSYHPSRNTGLRTEAFF. The CDR3 DNA follows: TGTGCCAGCAGTTACCACCCGAGCCGAAATACAGGGCTGCGCACTGAAGCTTTCTTT.

The chain uses TRBV6-5 and TRBJ2-2; 8 positions match TRBD1. Germline V gene sequence: CDR1 MNHEY, CDR2 SVGAGI. The CDR3 runs to 15 residues. V shed 9 bases, J shed 4 bases, and the junction held 10 bases outside the gene matches. CDR3 amino acids: CASKQGDTSTGELFF. CDR3 in DNA: TGTGCCAGTAAACAGGGGGATACGTCCACCGGGGAGCTGTTTTTT.

The rearrangement links TRBV7-9 to TRBJ2-7, with 7 bases lining up with TRBD1. The CDR3 consists of 15 residues. Trimming at V came to 4 bases and at J to 1 base, leaving 7 bases not matched to a gene. The germline V gene has CDR1 SEHNR and CDR2 FQNEAQ (reference sequence). The CDR3 protein is CASSSDRARSYEQYF. CDR3 DNA: TGTGCCAGCAGCTCTGACAGGGCTAGGTCCTACGAGCAGTACTTC.

The chain combines TRBV27 with TRBJ2-5; 7 bases map to TRBD2. V shed 2 bases, J shed 5 bases, and the junction held 5 bases outside the gene matches. Germline CDR1 MNHEY, CDR2 SMNVEV (reference sequence). The CDR3 runs 14 residues. Written as DNA, the CDR3 is TGTGCCAGCAGTTTAAGAACCGGGGGGGAGACCCAGTACTTC. Translation gives CASSLRTGGETQYF.

The chain joins TRBV21-1 to TRBJ2-5; TRBD2, the table's D call, was not compared with the DNA. TRBV21-1 is given as a pseudogene. CDR3 length: 14 residues. CDR3: CASSKRGGEKTQYF. CDR3 DNA: TGTGCCAGCAGCAAACGCGGAGGGGAGAAGACCCAGTACTTC.

This clone is labeled medium-sized (0.01 to 0.1%). The chain is built from TRBV30 and TRBJ2-7; D remains ambiguous. The CDR3 length is 12 residues. V gave up 6 bases and J gave up 2 bases, with 11 bases separating them. Germline CDR1 and CDR2: GTSNPN and SVGIG (reference sequence). This CDR3 is CACTPGTYEQYF. DNA of the CDR3: TGTGCCTGTACTCCAGGTACCTACGAGCAGTACTTC.

This chain joins TRBV2 and TRBJ2-7, with D tentatively TRBD1 (6 bases). The V gene's germline CDR1 is SNHLY and CDR2 FYNNEI. The CDR3 runs 12 residues. V lost 8 bases, J lost 4 bases, and 12 bases lay in between. CDR3 sequence reads: CASGQTLYEQYF. The CDR3 nucleotides read TGTGCCAGCGGACAGACCCTTTACGAGCAGTACTTC.

The chain links TRBV19 to TRBJ1-4; tentatively, D is TRBD1 (5 bases). Germline assignment: CDR1 LNHDA and CDR2 SQIVND (reference sequence). This CDR3 comprises 14 residues. V lost 7 bases, J lost 8 bases, and 17 bases lay in between. This CDR3 reads CASNPWGGREKLFF. The CDR3 DNA sequence: TGTGCCAGTAACCCCTGGGGGGGTCGAGAAAAACTGTTTTTT.